The rows below give T cell receptor beta chains drawn from one sample of a study of cytomegalovirus exposure and HLA in healthy donors. Produced via immunoSEQ multiplex PCR; TCRdb's table is partial and in-frame only. The sample shows 100,000 to 150,000 clones, around 90% of them seen only once. The sample consisted of PBMCs. The origin of the receptors is a woman aged 18-35 years in good health and CMV-seronegative. The CDR3 runs from the conserved cysteine through the conserved F or W. A D gene is named only where the DNA matches it firmly. Clone size is shown for a subset of rows, as once, few, many or a class of expanded clone.

J gene	V gene	clone size	D gene	CDR3 DNA	CDR3 protein
TRBJ1-4	TRBV6-5	NA	NA	TGTGCCAGCAGACTATTTACAGGGAGCGCGGAAAAACTGTTTTTT	CASRLFTGSAEKLFF
TRBJ1-2	TRBV30	NA	NA	TGTGCCTGGAGTGTGTTAGCGGGGAACTATGGCTACACCTTC	CAWSVLAGNYGYTF
TRBJ1-4	TRBV9	NA	NA	TGTGCCAGCAGTGAACTAGGAATAAATGAAAAACTGTTTTTT	CASSELGINEKLFF
TRBJ1-2	TRBV9	NA	TRBD1	TGTGCCAGCACCCGGGACAGCGCTAACTATGGCTACACCTTC	CASTRDSANYGYTF
TRBJ2-1	TRBV5-4	NA	TRBD1	TGTGCCAGCAGCTTGGGAGGTGACAGGGACCATGAGCAGTTCTTC	CASSLGGDRDHEQFF
TRBJ2-7	TRBV5-1	NA	TRBD1	TGCGCCAGCAGCTTGGCCACCGGGACAGGGGCCTACGAGCAGTACTTC	CASSLATGTGAYEQYF
TRBJ1-2	TRBV5-1	NA	NA	TGCGCCAGCAGCTTGGACAGGGATTATGGCTACACCTTC	CASSLDRDYGYTF
TRBJ1-2	TRBV7-2	NA	TRBD1	TGTGCCAGCAGCTTCTCGCTCGACAGGGGATATGGCTACACCTTC	CASSFSLDRGYGYTF
TRBJ1-2	TRBV28	NA	NA	TGTGCCAGCAGTTTCGGTCCATCCAACTATGGCTACACCTTC	CASSFGPSNYGYTF
TRBJ2-1	TRBV7-8	NA	NA	TGTGCCAGCAGCTTAAGCCTCAACAATGAGCAGTTCTTC	CASSLSLNNEQFF
TRBJ2-1	TRBV6-4	NA	TRBD2	TGTGCCAGCAGTGTCGTTTTTACTAGCGGCCGACGGAATGAGCAGTTCTTC	CASSVVFTSGRRNEQFF
TRBJ2-7	TRBV7-2	once	TRBD2	TGTGCCAGCAGCCCGACTAGCGGGGGCTCCTACGAGCAGTACTTC	CASSPTSGGSYEQYF
TRBJ1-2	TRBV5-5	NA	NA	TGTGCCAGCACCACGACTCCGGGGGGAGGGTCTGGCTACACCTTC	CASTTTPGGGSGYTF
TRBJ1-2	TRBV2	NA	NA	TGTGCCAGCAAGGGACTGAGTAACTATGGCTACACCTTC	CASKGLSNYGYTF
TRBJ2-5	TRBV7-2	NA	NA	TGTGCCAGCAGCTGGGGTCGGAGGGAGACCCAGTACTTC	CASSWGRRETQYF
TRBJ1-3	TRBV5-1	NA	NA	TGCGCCAGCAGCTTGGCAGGCCACTCTGGAAACACCATATATTTT	CASSLAGHSGNTIYF
TRBJ2-7	TRBV29-1	once	TRBD2	TGCAGCGCCAGGACTAGCGGGAGTTACGAGCAGTACTTC	CSARTSGSYEQYF
TRBJ1-5	TRBV27	few	TRBD1	TGTGCCAGCAGGGACAGGTCAGCCCATCAGCCCCAGCATTTT	CASRDRSAHQPQHF
TRBJ1-3	TRBV9	NA	NA	TGTGCCAGCAGCGTATCGGGAGGAACTGGAAACACCATATATTTT	CASSVSGGTGNTIYF
TRBJ2-5	TRBV6-1	NA	TRBD2	TGTGCCAGCAAGGGGCTAGCGGGACCAAGTGAGACCCAGTACTTC	CASKGLAGPSETQYF
TRBJ2-5	TRBV4-1	NA	NA	TGCGCCACCAAAGATAGTAAGGGGGCCCAGTACTTC	CATKDSKGAQYF
TRBJ2-7	TRBV4-1	NA	NA	TGCGCCAGCAGAGGGTTGGGGGGTGACAACGAGCAGTACTTC	CASRGLGGDNEQYF
TRBJ2-3	TRBV5-6	NA	NA	TGTGCCAGCAGCTTGGCGAGGGATACGCAGTATTTT	CASSLARDTQYF
TRBJ1-3	TRBV6-1	NA	NA	TGTGCCAGCAGTACTACAGTCGGGGCTGGAAACACCATATATTTT	CASSTTVGAGNTIYF
TRBJ1-4	TRBV18	NA	NA	TGTGCCAGCTCACTCTCCGGGACAAGCGGTGAAAAACTGTTTTTT	CASSLSGTSGEKLFF
TRBJ2-1	TRBV5-4	NA	TRBD2	TGTGCCAGCAGCGCAACTAGCGGGGCACCCAATGAGCAGTTCTTC	CASSATSGAPNEQFF
TRBJ1-5	TRBV6-5	NA	TRBD1	TGTGCCAGTCGACAGGGCGATCAGCCCCAGCATTTT	CASRQGDQPQHF
TRBJ1-5	TRBV19	NA	NA	TGTGCCAGTAGTATCACCCGCTACAATCAGCCCCAGCATTTT	CASSITRYNQPQHF
TRBJ1-1	TRBV5-4	NA	NA	TGTGCCAGCAGCTTGGCTGGGGGCGCCTACACTGAAGCTTTCTTT	CASSLAGGAYTEAFF
TRBJ1-6	TRBV5-1	NA	NA	TGCGCCAGCAGCTTGTCTCGGTTATCTAATTCACCCCTCCACTTT	CASSLSRLSNSPLHF
TRBJ2-7	TRBV5-5	NA	TRBD1	TGTGCCAGCAGTAACGGACAGGGGAGACTCCCCTTC	CASSNGQGRLPF
TRBJ1-1	TRBV28	NA	NA	TGTGCCAGCAGTTTCCCCAGTGGGGGGGGAGCTTTCTTT	CASSFPSGGGAFF
TRBJ2-5	TRBV2	NA	TRBD2	TGTGCCAGCACGCAAAGGACTAGCGGGGACCAAGAGACCCAGTACTTC	CASTQRTSGDQETQYF
TRBJ2-2	TRBV10-1	NA	NA	TGCGCCAGCAGTGAGTCTGGCAGAGCGACCGGGGAGCTGTTTTTT	CASSESGRATGELFF
TRBJ1-6	TRBV6-5	NA	NA	TGTGCCAGCAGTTACTCGAGCCACAGGGACAATTCACCCCTCCACTTT	CASSYSSHRDNSPLHF